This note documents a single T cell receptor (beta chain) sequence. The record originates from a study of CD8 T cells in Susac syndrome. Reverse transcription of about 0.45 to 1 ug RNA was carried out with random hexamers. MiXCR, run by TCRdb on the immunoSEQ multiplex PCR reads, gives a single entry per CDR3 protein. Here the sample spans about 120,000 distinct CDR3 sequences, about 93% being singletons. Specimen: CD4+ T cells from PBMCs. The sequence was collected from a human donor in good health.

The DNA of the CDR3 is TGTGCCAGTAGTATCACCCAGGGGGCAGGCAATCAGCCCCAGCATTTT. It encodes CASSITQGAGNQPQHF. V and J are TRBV19 and TRBJ1-5, with TRBD1 matching over 8 bases. Per germline, CDR1 LNHDA and CDR2 SQIVND (reference sequence). The CDR3 is made up of 16 amino acids. V shed 3 bases, J shed 2 bases, and the junction held 6 bases outside the gene matches.